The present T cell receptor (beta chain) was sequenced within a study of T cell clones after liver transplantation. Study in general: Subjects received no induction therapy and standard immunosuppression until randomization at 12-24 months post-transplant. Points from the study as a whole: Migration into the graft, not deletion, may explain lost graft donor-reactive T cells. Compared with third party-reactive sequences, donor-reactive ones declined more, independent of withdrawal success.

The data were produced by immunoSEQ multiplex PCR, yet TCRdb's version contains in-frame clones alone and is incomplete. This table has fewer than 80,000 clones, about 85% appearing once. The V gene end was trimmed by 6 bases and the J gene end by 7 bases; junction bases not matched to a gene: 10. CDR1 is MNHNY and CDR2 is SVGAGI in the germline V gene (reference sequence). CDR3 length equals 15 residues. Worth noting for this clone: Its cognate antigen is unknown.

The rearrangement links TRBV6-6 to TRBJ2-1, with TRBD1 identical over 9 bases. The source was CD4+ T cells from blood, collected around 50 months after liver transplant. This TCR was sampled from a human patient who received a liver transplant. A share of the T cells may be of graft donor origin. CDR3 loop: CASRPTGTGQNEQFF. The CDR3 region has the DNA TGTGCCAGCAGACCGACCGGGACAGGGCAGAATGAGCAGTTCTTC.